This T cell receptor beta chain is drawn from a study of control samples from healthy donors and cancer patients. This CDR3 contains 14 residues. V lost 4 bases and J lost 6, with 13 bases in between. Germline values: CDR1 SGHTA, CDR2 FQGNSA. TCRdb's table, derived via immunoSEQ multiplex PCR, lists solely in-frame clones and lacks some. This sample has 130,000 or so clones, with about 90% found just once. Source material: blood. The chain is built from TRBV7-2 and TRBJ1-5; a weak D match, TRBD1 (6 bases). The clonotype comes from a woman aged 45-65 years in good health. The CDR3 loop reads CASSSLQGLQPQHF. The CDR3 bases are TGTGCCAGCAGCTCACTACAGGGACTTCAGCCCCAGCATTTT. The full variable domain, its missing parts supplied by reference TRBV7-2 and TRBJ1-5, is GAGVSQSPSNKVTEKGKDVELRCDPISGHTALYWYRQSLGQGLEFLIYFQGNSAPDKSGLPSDRFSAERTGGSVSTLTIQRTQQEDSAVYLCASSSLQGLQPQHFGDGTRLSIL.